A single sample gave rise to the 27 T cell receptor beta chains below, sequenced in a study of patients and donors after allogeneic stem cell transplantation. MiXCR, applied by TCRdb to the RT-PCR reads, yields one record per CDR3 protein. Among roughly 960,000 distinct CDR3 sequences listed, approximately 18% were seen once. Sequenced input: blood, either unsorted or a sorted T cell fraction (not recorded which). These receptors all come from a human donor who was either an allogeneic HSCT recipient or a stem cell or donor lymphocyte infusion donor (not recorded which). It is not recorded whose cells these are; they may come from a transplant donor.

The V and J genes are TRBV30 and TRBJ1-1; D call uncertain. The CDR3 has 13 residues. The V gene lost 2 bases and the J gene lost 5 bases, with 12 bases spanning the gap. Per the germline V gene, CDR1 is GTSNPN and CDR2 is SVGIG (reference sequence). CDR3 protein: CAWSTSGRTEAFF. CDR3 bases: TGTGCCTGGAGTACCTCAGGACGGACTGAAGCTTTCTTT.

This clonotype showed up just a few times. The rearrangement links TRBV5-1 to TRBJ1-2; D not certain. V lost 1 base and J lost 6, with 13 bases in between. Looked up from germline, CDR1 is SGHRS and CDR2 is YFSETQ. CDR3 length: 14 amino acids. The CDR3 region is CASSLRPQLHGYTF. CDR3 sequence (DNA): TGCGCCAGCAGCTTGCGGCCACAACTCCATGGCTACACCTTC.

This clonotype was seen a handful of times. The chain carries TRBV9 and TRBJ2-1, with D possibly TRBD2 on 5 matching bases. The ends were cut back, 4 bases at V and 9 bases at J, with 17 bases in the middle. CDR1 is SGDLS, CDR2 YYNGEE, per germline. This CDR3 has 14 residues. The CDR3, as DNA: TGTGCCAGCAGCCAGTCTTGGGAGTGGAGTGAGCAGTTCTTC. Its protein is CASSQSWEWSEQFF.

This rearrangement joins TRBV5-1 to TRBJ2-2; a possible D gene is TRBD1 (6 bases). The CDR3 is 16 residues long. Germline values: CDR1 SGHRS, CDR2 YFSETQ. Between the trimmed V and J ends, which lost 0 bases and 2 bases, there was a span of 11 bases. The CDR3 here is CASSLGGTSNTGELFF. The CDR3 DNA reads TGCGCCAGCAGCTTGGGTGGGACATCCAACACCGGGGAGCTGTTTTTT.

This clonotype has a handful of counts. This rearrangement joins TRBV3-1 to TRBJ1-3, with 10 bases lining up with TRBD1. The junction had 4 bases not matched to a gene; V was cut back by 1 base and J by 4 bases. The CDR3 has 16 amino acids. In germline, CDR1 is LGHDT, CDR2 YNNKEL (reference sequence). Written as DNA, the CDR3 is TGTGCCAGCAGCCAAGGACAGGGGGCCTTAGGAAACACCATATATTTT. This sequence encodes CASSQGQGALGNTIYF.

The chain carries TRBV12-3 or TRBV12-4 and TRBJ2-3; D not resolved. The CDR3 sequence is 16 residues long. The V and J ends lost 1 base and 2 bases respectively, with 13 bases between them. The DNA for the CDR3 is TGTGCCAGCAGTTTAGTGGGGTTGGGATACACAGATACGCAGTATTTT. Protein: CASSLVGLGYTDTQYF.

The sample holds a few counts of this clonotype. This chain uses TRBV24-1 with TRBJ2-3, with D possibly TRBD2 on 6 matching bases. Trimming shortened V by 10 bases and J by 0 bases, and 10 bases separated the two germline ends. Per germline, CDR1 KGHDR and CDR2 SFDVKD. The CDR3 contains 13 residues. The CDR3 is CATWDSSTDTQYF. The CDR3 nucleotides are TGTGCCACTTGGGACTCAAGCACAGATACGCAGTATTTT.

The sample holds many counts of this clonotype. The J gene is TRBJ1-1, the V gene TRBV5-1, with unresolved D. The CDR3 extends over 13 amino acids. Looked up from germline, CDR1 is SGHRS and CDR2 is YFSETQ. The V gene lost 0 bases and the J gene lost 1 base, with 4 bases spanning the gap. The CDR3 nucleotides read TGCGCCAGCAGCTTGGTTTCGAACACTGAAGCTTTCTTT. Translation: CASSLVSNTEAFF.

This clonotype was observed a handful of times. The V call is TRBV28, the J call TRBJ2-7; 8 bases are a match to TRBD2. V dropped 10 bases and J dropped 3; count of bases not matched to a gene: 11. Germline V CDR1 and CDR2: MDHEN, SYDVKM. This CDR3 has 14 amino acids. The CDR3 spells CAITPSGRNYEQYF. The CDR3 nucleotides read TGTGCCATTACCCCCAGCGGGAGAAACTACGAGCAGTACTTC. The full variable domain, with the rest looked up from reference TRBV28 and TRBJ2-7, is DVKVTQSSRYLVKRTGEKVFLECVQDMDHENMFWYRQDPGLGLRLIYFSYDVKMKEKGDIPEGYSVSREKKERFSLILESASTNQTSMYLCAITPSGRNYEQYFGPGTRLTVT.

This clonotype was counted ten times or more. For the CDR3, the DNA is TGTGCCAGCAGTTTAGACTCTCCCCAAGGCGCAGATACGCAGTATTTT. Protein: CASSLDSPQGADTQYF. The chain carries TRBV12-3 or TRBV12-4 and TRBJ2-3; no firm D call. Trimming stripped 1 base from V and 4 bases from J, with 15 bases between. This CDR3 contains 16 residues.

This sequence joins TRBV9 and TRBJ2-7, with D possibly matching TRBD1 (6 bases). The CDR3 length is 16 residues. Trimming took off 0 bases at V and 5 bases at J, with 18 bases between the two ends. CDR1 and CDR2 from the germline V gene are SGDLS and YYNGEE. The CDR3 DNA reads TGTGCCAGCAGCGTAGTTGATGCACCAGGGGTACACGAGCAGTACTTC. Its protein is CASSVVDAPGVHEQYF.

This clonotype was picked up a small number of times. The chain uses TRBV2 and TRBJ2-7; 9 positions match TRBD2. This CDR3 comprises 16 residues. From germline, CDR1 is SNHLY and CDR2 FYNNEI. V was clipped by 10 bases and J by 3 bases; unmatched bases: 16. CDR3 nucleotides: TGTGCCACCAGGGAAGAGACTAGCGGCCATCTCTACGAGCAGTACTTC. It encodes CATREETSGHLYEQYF.

This clonotype occurred a few times. DNA of the CDR3: TGTGCCAGCAGTTCTGGGACGCGCGAGAGAGACACTGAAGCTTTCTTT. Protein product: CASSSGTRERDTEAFF. This chain joins TRBV6-5 and TRBJ1-1, with D maybe TRBD1 (5 bases). The CDR3 consists of 16 residues. V shed 4 bases and J shed 3 bases, with 18 bases lying between them. Per the germline V gene, CDR1 is MNHEY and CDR2 is SVGAGI.

The chain combines TRBV3-1 with TRBJ2-2; 12 bases align to TRBD2. The CDR3 is made up of 19 amino acids. CDR1 and CDR2 from the germline V gene are LGHDT and YNNKEL (reference sequence). With 0 bases clipped from V and 7 bases from J, the junction kept 12 bases outside the gene matches. The CDR3 is CASSQETSGSYDRHGELFF. In nucleotides, the CDR3 is TGTGCCAGCAGCCAAGAGACTAGCGGGAGTTACGATCGGCACGGGGAGCTGTTTTTT.

This clonotype has at least ten counts. The chain carries TRBV29-1 and TRBJ1-1; D is possibly TRBD1 (5 bases). The V end was cut by 4 bases, the J end by 5 bases, with 11 bases between. Germline assignment: CDR1 SQVTM and CDR2 ANQGSEA. The CDR3 consists of 12 residues. CDR3 loop: CSVASGKTEAFF. CDR3 in DNA: TGCAGCGTTGCGTCAGGGAAAACTGAAGCTTTCTTT.

Only a few counts were recorded for this clonotype. The chain combines TRBV29-1 with TRBJ2-7; D is undetermined. The CDR3 spans 12 residues. Germline V gives CDR1 SQVTM, CDR2 ANQGSEA. With 4 bases removed from V and 4 bases from J, the gap between germline ends came to 11 bases. The CDR3 DNA reads as TGCAGCGTTGGACCTGGGGTATACGAGCAGTACTTC. It translates to CSVGPGVYEQYF.

This clonotype was seen at least ten times. CDR3 sequence (DNA): TGCAGTGCTAGTCCCGGGACTAGCACAGATACGCAGTATTTT. Translated: CSASPGTSTDTQYF. The V gene is TRBV20-1, the J gene TRBJ2-3, with D perhaps TRBD2 (6 bases). This CDR3 has 14 amino acids. CDR1 DFQATT and CDR2 SNEGSKA come from the germline V gene (reference sequence). Trimming took off 3 bases at V and 0 bases at J, with 10 bases between the two ends.

This clonotype came up a few times. J is TRBJ2-3 and V is TRBV12-3 or TRBV12-4; 9 nucleotides match TRBD2. The V gene end was trimmed by 6 bases and the J gene end by 3 bases; junction bases not matched to a gene: 10. The CDR3 runs to 16 residues. CDR3 sequence reads: CASRWRGREGTDTQYF. The CDR3 coding sequence is TGTGCCAGCAGGTGGAGAGGGCGGGAGGGGACAGATACGCAGTATTTT.

This rearrangement joins TRBV4-3 to TRBJ2-2, with 8 bases lining up with TRBD2. Per the germline V gene, CDR1 is LGHNA and CDR2 is YSLEER. J gave up 4 bases and V 2 bases, and 12 bases lay outside the gene matches. The CDR3 has 18 residues. The CDR3 nucleotides are TGCGCCAGCAGCCAACACGAATCGGGGGGGCCAGGCACCGGGGAGCTGTTTTTT. As protein: CASSQHESGGPGTGELFF.

The genes are TRBV7-8 and TRBJ1-2, with a weak D call TRBD1 (6 bases). Trimming shortened V by 5 bases and J by 3 bases, and 13 bases separated the two germline ends. Germline CDR1 SGHVS, CDR2 FQNEAQ. The CDR3 contains 14 residues. CDR3 in amino acids: CASSPRGGHYGYTF. The CDR3 DNA sequence: TGTGCCAGCAGCCCCCGAGGGGGGCACTATGGCTACACCTTC.

This clonotype has a handful of counts. V usage is TRBV9 and J usage is TRBJ2-5; D is perhaps TRBD1 (6 bases). Per the germline V gene, CDR1 is SGDLS and CDR2 is YYNGEE. Trimming shortened V by 3 bases and J by 4 bases, and 13 bases separated the two germline ends. This CDR3 region has 14 residues. In nucleotides, the CDR3 is TGTGCCAGCAGCGCCAAAACAGGGATAGAGACCCAGTACTTC. This gives the protein CASSAKTGIETQYF.

The rearrangement links TRBV7-3 to TRBJ1-6; unclear D gene. This CDR3 has 13 residues. Germline assignment: CDR1 SGHTA and CDR2 FQGTGA. V was trimmed by 1 base and J by 9 bases, leaving 7 bases between them. CDR3: CASSLNLGSPLHF. DNA of the CDR3: TGTGCCAGCAGCTTAAATTTAGGTTCACCCCTCCACTTT. The full variable domain, in which reference TRBV7-3 and TRBJ1-6 provide the parts outside the CDR3, is GAGVSQTPSNKVTEKGKYVELRCDPISGHTALYWYRQSLGQGPEFLIYFQGTGAADDSGLPNDRFFAVRPEGSVSTLKIQRTERGDSAVYLCASSLNLGSPLHFGNGTRLTVT.

This clonotype has a handful of counts. This chain joins TRBV4-1 and TRBJ1-1, with D maybe TRBD1 (5 bases). The germline CDR1 and CDR2 sequences are MGHRA and YSYEKL. The length of the CDR3 is 14 residues. Between the trimmed V and J ends, which lost 2 bases and 5 bases, there was a span of 12 bases. The DNA for the CDR3 is TGCGCCAGCAGCCAACGTGACAGCCTTACTGAAGCTTTCTTT. Its protein product is CASSQRDSLTEAFF.

The chain links TRBV6-1 to TRBJ2-7; no clear D gene. V was pared by 1 base and J by 7 bases, with 14 bases between. The CDR3 spans 14 residues. The germline gives CDR1 MNHNS, CDR2 SASEGT. As DNA, the CDR3 is TGTGCCAGCAGTGAAGTTTTTTTCAGTAAAGAGCAGTACTTC. This translates into CASSEVFFSKEQYF.

The chain joins TRBV29-1 to TRBJ2-5; no definite D call. Germline V gene sequence: CDR1 SQVTM, CDR2 ANQGSEA. V lost 4 bases and J 2 bases, leaving 8 bases between the germline ends. The CDR3 is made up of 12 amino acids. In DNA, the CDR3 is TGCAGCGTTGGACTTTATCAAGAGACCCAGTACTTC. Amino acid sequence: CSVGLYQETQYF.

This clonotype occurred many times. The CDR3 coding sequence is TGTGCCACCAGCAGAGGACGACAAGAGACCCAGTACTTC. Its protein is CATSRGRQETQYF. J is TRBJ2-5 and V is TRBV15; D remains unclear. The CDR3 is 13 amino acids. V lost 1 base to trimming and J lost 2 bases, with 5 bases between them. Germline CDR1 LNHNV, CDR2 YYDKDF (reference sequence).

This clonotype was detected only a few times. The chain couples TRBV15 to TRBJ1-1, with a tentative D call TRBD1 (5 bases). Trimming took off 3 bases at V and 4 bases at J, with 12 bases between the two ends. The CDR3 has 14 amino acids. Per germline, CDR1 LNHNV and CDR2 YYDKDF (reference sequence). This chain's CDR3 is CATSSNPGITEAFF. CDR3 nucleotides: TGTGCCACCAGCAGTAATCCAGGGATCACTGAAGCTTTCTTT.